Listed below are T cell receptor beta chains from one sample, sequenced in a study of blood T cell repertoires in COVID-19. This table comes from immunoSEQ multiplex PCR, and its TCRdb copy is limited to in-frame clones, with some not included. The sample comprises hundreds of thousands of clones, about three quarters of which are singletons, and around 3.4% rests with the top ten. The sample comprised peripheral blood. These receptors were collected from a woman older than 75 with acute or convalescent COVID-19. Each CDR3 is given without its conserved first and last residue.

V gene	J gene	CDR3 protein
TRBV9	TRBJ2-1	ASSVRDTSYNEQF
TRBV4-1	TRBJ2-6	ASSQDRRVSGANVLT
TRBV19	TRBJ2-3	ASSRDRRTDTQY
TRBV2	TRBJ2-7	ASSTQGGLPEQY
TRBV7-2	TRBJ2-3	ASSFTSGGATDTQY
TRBV10-2	TRBJ1-3	ASSGGGAGNTIY
TRBV2	TRBJ2-3	ASRSQTSGGTDTQY
TRBV5-1	TRBJ2-2	ASSLALAGVLGELF
TRBV19	TRBJ2-1	ASSIDLGQGGNEQF
TRBV3-1/TRBV3-2	TRBJ1-1	ASSQDYRNTEAF
TRBV5-1	TRBJ2-2	ASSRQGANTGELF
TRBV30	TRBJ1-3	AWRLFSGNTIY
TRBV18	TRBJ2-7	ASSLWDRVYEQY
TRBV2	TRBJ1-5	ASSEEGAQQPQH
TRBV5-1	TRBJ2-7	ASSTEDSSYEQY
TRBV19	TRBJ2-5	ASKRSGQSQETQY
TRBV25-1	TRBJ1-4	ASSEVKGNEKLF
TRBV3-1/TRBV3-2	TRBJ1-2	ASSGGTSNYGYT
TRBV2	TRBJ2-7	ASRANIQGDEQY
TRBV13	TRBJ1-3	ASTSAGTAGNTIY
TRBV24-1	TRBJ1-2	ATSDLKRGDRTIYGYT
TRBV27	TRBJ2-1	ASGLPTGIYEQF
TRBV4-1	TRBJ2-3	ASRPRAGGSDTQY
TRBV9	TRBJ1-2	ASRALTNYGYT
TRBV4-3	TRBJ1-4	ASSQEGPGASPTNEKLF